The rows below give T cell receptor beta chains drawn from one sample of a study of T cells after somatic rescue of genetic block. The assay was immunoSEQ multiplex PCR, and TCRdb's table has in-frame clones only and misses some. Of about 52,000 clones listed, roughly 96% were seen once; the top ten hold roughly 0.077%. The sample was peripheral blood mononuclear cells (PBMCs). Receptor source: a child less than two years old. The CDR3 runs from the conserved cysteine through the conserved F or W. D genes are given only for firm matches.

TRBV9	TRBD2	TRBJ2-3	CASSGTSGSTDTQYF
TRBV9	-	TRBJ1-2	CASSSRGDNYGYTF
TRBV7-9	-	TRBJ2-3	CASSLAGGTDTQYF
TRBV6-1	-	TRBJ2-5	CASSEPWFQETQYF
TRBV5-5	-	TRBJ1-1	CASSLGQHTEAFF
TRBV5-1	-	TRBJ2-7	CASSFDSYEQYF
TRBV28	TRBD1	TRBJ1-1	CASSPSTGARTEAFF
TRBV6-5	TRBD2	TRBJ2-3	CASNRLAGGPDTQYF
TRBV9	TRBD1	TRBJ1-6	CASSAGGFYNSPLHF
TRBV19	TRBD2	TRBJ2-3	CASSRTSGRLTDTQYF
TRBV6-5	TRBD2	TRBJ2-3	CASSLAGEGTDTQYF
TRBV6-5	-	TRBJ1-1	CASSRQNTEAFF
TRBV6-4	-	TRBJ1-5	CASSDRGYQPQHF
TRBV4-2	-	TRBJ2-5	CASSQDRGGGKGETQYF
TRBV10-1	TRBD2	TRBJ2-1	CASSAGGPEFF
TRBV4-1	-	TRBJ1-2	CASSPGRHIGNYGYTF
TRBV18	TRBD2	TRBJ2-5	CASKTSIQETQYF
TRBV6-5	-	TRBJ1-1	CASSTRGHYTEAFF
TRBV18	TRBD2	TRBJ2-7	CASSPTSGRAYEQYF
TRBV2	TRBD2	TRBJ2-1	CASRIGLAHDYNEQFF
TRBV5-4	-	TRBJ1-4	CASSLGGPTNEKLFF
TRBV30	TRBD1	TRBJ1-6	CAWTGGSYNSPLHF
TRBV2	-	TRBJ1-2	CASSDKVYRWTYGYTF
TRBV7-2	-	TRBJ2-5	CASRRAGINIETQYF
TRBV4-1	TRBD2	TRBJ2-1	CASSQEWGLANEQFF
TRBV27	TRBD1	TRBJ2-1	CASRQGGNEQFF
TRBV4-2	TRBD2	TRBJ2-5	CASSQDSRAGEQTQYF
TRBV30	-	TRBJ1-3	CAWTGSSGNTIYF
TRBV29-1	TRBD1	TRBJ2-2	CSVQPRDRNTGELFF